This T cell receptor beta chain originates from a study of T-cell reconstitution after alpha-beta-depleted transplantation in children. This clonotype was detected a few times. During its preparation, the TCRbeta library received unique molecular identifiers. TCRdb re-called the PCR reads through MiXCR, storing one row per CDR3 protein. This sample has about 640,000 distinct CDR3 sequences; 16% occur once, and the top ten carry 0.85% to 1.3%. This receptor was obtained from a human donor who donated a stem cell graft to a child with acute myeloid leukemia. The sample was PBMCs from the stem cell graft donor, taken from the stem cell graft.

CDR3 protein: CASSRGRGSSYEQYF. The CDR3, as DNA: TGTGCCAGCAGTAGGGGGCGGGGCAGCTCCTACGAGCAGTACTTC. The chain joins TRBV6-1 to TRBJ2-7; TRBD1 might be the D (7 bases). This CDR3 comprises 15 residues. Trimming cost V 5 bases and J 0 bases, with 14 bases left between them. CDR1 is MNHNS, CDR2 SASEGT, per germline.